The T cell receptor beta chain under discussion was sequenced for a study of T cell repertoires in cytomegalovirus infection. Study as a whole: It was the public TCR beta signatures that indicated both CMV infection and matching HLA type. The study's findings and limits: Ex vivo, HLA-C-restricted CMV-specific TCR beta clonotypes prevailed over the rest of the response.

With respect to this clonotype: Its antigen is unidentified.

MiXCR was run by TCRdb on the reads, yielding one entry per CDR3 protein. This table has 75,000 to 100,000 distinct CDR3 sequences, around 28% appearing once. CDR3 length: 15 residues. CDR1 is MDHEN, CDR2 SYDVKM, per germline. The J segment lost 1 base and the V segment lost 6 bases, leaving 5 bases of the junction unmatched. Here the sequenced sample was CD8+ T cells from cultured PBMCs, taken from culture after CMV antigen stimulation. The TCR comes from a human donor in good health (CMV status not recorded). Some clones in this sample may be carry-over from other donors' samples. The chain carries TRBV28 and TRBJ1-4, with TRBD1 matching over 7 bases. The CDR3 protein is CASSRGTVTNEKLFF. As DNA, the CDR3 is TGTGCCAGCAGCCGTGGGACAGTAACTAATGAAAAACTGTTTTTT.